This T cell receptor (beta chain) appears in the sequencing data of a study of preoperative IRX-2 immunotherapy in early breast cancer. Treatment noted: preoperative locoregional IRX-2 cytokine immunotherapy. This phase Ib study tested locoregional IRX-2 cytokine immunotherapy given before surgery. Germline V lookup: CDR1 SGHTA, CDR2 FQGNSA. The CDR3 sequence is 14 residues long. With V trimmed by 6 bases and J by 9 bases, 7 bases remained unmatched. The data were produced by immunoSEQ multiplex PCR, yet TCRdb's version contains in-frame clones alone and is incomplete. Among fewer than 30,000 clones listed, around 90% were seen once.

V usage is TRBV7-2 and J usage is TRBJ1-6; TRBD1 agrees at 8 bases. The sample was acquired from a patient treated with IRX-2 immunotherapy. The receptor was derived from a human donor with breast cancer. The CDR3 region is CASRIDRGGSPLHF. DNA for the CDR3: TGTGCCAGCAGAATCGACAGGGGAGGTTCACCCCTCCACTTT. Drawing the rest from reference TRBV7-2 and TRBJ1-6, the complete variable domain is GAGVSQSPSNKVTEKGKDVELRCDPISGHTALYWYRQSLGQGLEFLIYFQGNSAPDKSGLPSDRFSAERTGGSVSTLTIQRTQQEDSAVYLCASRIDRGGSPLHFGNGTRLTVT.